This TCR beta chain derives from a study of T cell responses to AZD1222 COVID-19 vaccine. On the study more broadly: The analysis combined second doses at about 4 or about 12 weeks.

The germline V gene has CDR1 MNHEY and CDR2 SMNVEV (reference sequence). Trimming pared 1 base from V and 1 base from J, leaving 10 bases between. The CDR3 is 16 amino acids. This clone was seen only once. The antigen is unknown. Measured with immunoSEQ multiplex PCR; TCRdb has only the in-frame clones, and not every one. This table has 120,000 or so clones, approximately 90% appearing once. Findings and limits, study-wide: At baseline, just a handful of AZD1222 recipients tested seropositive. Most donors were white British, females outnumbered males, and clonal diversity was possibly underestimated.

The chain has TRBV27 and TRBJ2-2; the D gene could be TRBD1 or TRBD2 (5 bases each). Sequenced here: peripheral blood, sampled on day 0 of AZD1222 vaccination. The TCR comes from an adult in good health. The CDR3 DNA follows: TGTGCCAGCAGTTTATATCTGGGACGGAACACCGGGGAGCTGTTTTTT. Encoded protein: CASSLYLGRNTGELFF.